This TCR beta chain was sequenced in a study of T cell responses to AZD1222 COVID-19 vaccine. Notes on the study in general: Mapped onto spike, vaccine-associated CD4 TCRs spanned it and were dominant at 160-218 and 743-854. The study sampled repertoires only after the peak T cell response. Clonal diversity was possibly underestimated, and white British individuals and females predominated among donors.

Turning to this clone: Its antigen is not identified.

Germline CDR1 MGHRA, CDR2 YSYEKL. The CDR3 covers 13 residues. Trimming stripped 1 base from V and 10 bases from J, with 13 bases between. Some clones are missing from TCRdb's copy, which holds only in-frame ones; the method was immunoSEQ multiplex PCR. The sample lists about 160,000 clones, 85% to 95% occurring once. The TCR originated in an adult who received the AZD1222 COVID-19 vaccine. The sequencing here drew on peripheral blood, taken 28 days after the second AZD1222 dose. The chain has TRBV4-1 and TRBJ1-1; no clear D. DNA of the CDR3: TGCGCCAGCAGCCAAGTCGTCCCCGCGGGAGCTTTCTTT. It codes for CASSQVVPAGAFF.